This TCR beta chain comes out of a study of cytomegalovirus exposure and HLA in healthy donors. Study-wide results and limits: Rare TCR sequences dominated, though some public TCRs recurred in many donors. One later analysis reportedly identified an Asian-associated ancestry cluster that showed fewer N-insertions than the approximately 700-donor mean.

This clone was detected a few times. Its cognate antigen is unknown. A multiplex PCR was run with 60 Vbeta primers and 13 Jbeta primers. The assay was immunoSEQ multiplex PCR, and TCRdb's table has in-frame clones only and misses some. Of 120,000 to 150,000 clones listed, over 75% are singletons. The germline V gene has CDR1 MRHNA and CDR2 SNTAGT. Between the trimmed V and J ends, which lost 8 bases and 1 base, there was a span of 12 bases. There are 14 residues in the CDR3. This receptor was identified in a man aged 35-49 years in good health and CMV-seronegative. The chain links TRBV6-4 to TRBJ2-1, with a weak D call TRBD2 (6 bases). Sequences were obtained from PBMCs. The CDR3 loop reads CASHSSVSYNEQFF. CDR3 nucleotides: TGTGCCAGCCACTCTAGCGTTTCCTACAATGAGCAGTTCTTC.